This T cell receptor (beta chain) originates from a study of shared clonotypes between healthy human individuals (dated by TCRdb to 2020 to 2021). With regard to the full study: Three men and a couple of women, aged 18 to 49 years, made up the cohort. To increase sequencing depth and limit assay-specific biases, different laboratories used diverse techniques to prepare libraries and sequence TCR repertoires. To estimate repertoire size and how much clonotypes are shared between individuals, the study performed deep sequencing of blood TCR repertoires from a handful of healthy adults. For each donor, CD4 naive and CD4 memory were each run on three plates, CD8 naive on two plates, and CD8 memory on one plate. Each donor's leukapheresis produced roughly between about 0.8 and 10 billion PBMCs. Results and caveats for the whole study, not just this receptor: Incomplete sequencing was indicated by rarefaction of sorted-subset datasets, despite the large sequencing depth. Naive subsets generally had larger estimated clonotype richness than memory subsets did. When a few donors were compared, the shared fraction of clonotypes was about 5% for naive CD4, 3.5% for naive CD8, roughly 2.5% for memory CD4, and 0.4% for memory CD8. Pairwise subsampling indicated that sequencing depth was expected to affect the degree of clonotype sharing among donors. Higher generation probabilities were observed for clonotypes shared by all four sorted-subset donors than for non-shared clonotypes. Sampling was restricted to blood, and TCR repertoires in tissue are likely to differ from TCR repertoires in blood. Because the study included only a small number of donors, the genetic and exposure-history diversity represented was limited.

The donors were healthy, HIV-negative adults who had no recently reported acute infections or vaccinations. Every donor was a Caucasian adult residing in Nashville, Tennessee, USA. CD4+ T cells were enriched by magnetic negative selection, after which naive cells were positively selected on CD45RA and the negative fraction was taken as the memory subset. Blood was obtained by leukapheresis, after which PBMCs were separated by Ficoll-Histopaque density gradient centrifugation and cryopreserved in liquid nitrogen vapor phase. Analytical flow cytometry was used to check the purity and quantity of each magnetically sorted T cell population. Genomic DNA was isolated from each sorted fraction and quantified by UV absorbance on a Nanodrop 2000c. Using the deep immunoSEQ assay, TCR CDR3 regions were amplified from genomic DNA by multiplex PCR. Extracted genomic DNA from each cell subset was distributed evenly across all wells of several immunoSEQ 96-well plates, and each plate was treated as a replicate. For sorted subsets, each replicate PCR was loaded with 150 to 250 ng genomic DNA, equivalent to about 33,000 T cell genomes. Purified libraries were quantified with a Qubit 3.0 fluorometer, sized on a Bioanalyzer 2100, and re-quantified with the KAPA Library Quantification kit. A separate single-read 150-cycle Illumina NextSeq 550 flow cell was used to sequence each immunoSEQ 96-well plate. On the study's bioinformatics: Because the immunoSEQ output held only junctional sequences and lacked quality scores, the filtering could not match the filtering applied to full-length reads. To assign V/J genes and CDR3, sequences were annotated using PyIR, a Python wrapper for IgBLAST v1.9, with IMGT germline references. Reads with weak V/J assignments (E-value above 1e-6), missing CDR3, stop codons, out-of-frame junctions, or ambiguous translated residues were removed. V3J clonotypes were defined as sequences sharing an identical inferred V gene, J gene, and CDR3 amino acid sequence. To compute the percentage overlap between repertoires, the number of shared unique clonotypes was divided by the size of the smaller repertoire. Repertoire richness was assessed with RTK rarefaction, the Chao1 estimator, and Recon v2.1 estimates of unobserved clonotypes. Generation probabilities for all TCRbeta clonotypes obtained by the gDNA method from a handful of donors were computed using OLGA. Entries here come from immuneACCESS through TCRdb and include only in-frame sequences with V and J called. Some clones fail to appear in such tables; in the studies checked, an unresolved V gene covers under half of the shortfall, and the cause of the remainder is unknown. From that table come the V and J calls and clone size; the DNA was used to work out D and trimming. In all, the sample holds around 1.4 million clones, and approximately 98.5% of those were seen once. The ten largest make up 0.36% of the sample.

For CDR1 and CDR2, the germline V gene (reference sequence) lists MNHEY and SMNVEV. Including cysteine and phenylalanine, the CDR3 has 15 amino acids. CDR3 DNA is the only sequence kept; it has 45 bases, read in frame from the first base. V sheds 3 bases and J sheds 1 base, leaving 12 bases between their ends. On this clone: No cognate antigen has been identified for it. No per-base quality is available; no much larger clone lies one base away.

The clonotype originates from a man aged 25-45 years in good health. The sample taken for sequencing was naive CD4+ T cells sorted from blood. Read against the paper, the sample's cell subset or site label means: CD45RA+ positively selected. The chain is encoded by TRBV27 joined to TRBJ2-5, with TRBD2 perhaps the D gene, on 6 matching bases. The CDR3 loop reads CASSLHGSSQETQYF. In nucleotide form, the sequence is TGTGCCAGCAGTTTGCACGGGAGTAGCCAAGAGACCCAGTACTTC.